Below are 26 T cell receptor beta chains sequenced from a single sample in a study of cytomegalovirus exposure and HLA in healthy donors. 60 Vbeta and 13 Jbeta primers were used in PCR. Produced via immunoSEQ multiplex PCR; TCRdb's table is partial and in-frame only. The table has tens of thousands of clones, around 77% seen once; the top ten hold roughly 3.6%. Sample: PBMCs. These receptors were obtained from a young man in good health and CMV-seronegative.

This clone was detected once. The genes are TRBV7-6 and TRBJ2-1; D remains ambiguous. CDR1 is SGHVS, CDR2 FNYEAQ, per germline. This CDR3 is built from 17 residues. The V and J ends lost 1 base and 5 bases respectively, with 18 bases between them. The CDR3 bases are TGTGCCAGCAGCTTAGTCCCCCGGGTGAGCCGAGACAATGAGCAGTTCTTC. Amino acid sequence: CASSLVPRVSRDNEQFF.

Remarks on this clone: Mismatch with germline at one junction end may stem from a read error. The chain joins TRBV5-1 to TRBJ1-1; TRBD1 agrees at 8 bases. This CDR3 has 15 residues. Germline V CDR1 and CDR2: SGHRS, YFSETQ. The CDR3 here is CASSLDSRGRTEAFF. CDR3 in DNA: TGTGCCAGCAGCTTGGATAGCAGGGGGCGGACTGAAGCTTTCTTT.

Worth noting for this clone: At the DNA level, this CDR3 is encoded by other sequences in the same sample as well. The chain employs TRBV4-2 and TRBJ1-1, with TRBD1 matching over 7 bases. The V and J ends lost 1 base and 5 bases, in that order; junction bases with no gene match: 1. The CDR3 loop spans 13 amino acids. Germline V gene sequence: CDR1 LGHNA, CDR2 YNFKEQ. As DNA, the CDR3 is TGTGCCAGCAGCCAAGTCAGGGGGACTGAAGCTTTCTTT. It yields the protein CASSQVRGTEAFF.

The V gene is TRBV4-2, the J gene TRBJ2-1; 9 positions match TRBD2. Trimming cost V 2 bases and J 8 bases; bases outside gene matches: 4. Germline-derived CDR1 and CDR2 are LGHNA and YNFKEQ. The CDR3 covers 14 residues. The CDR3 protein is CASSQTAGGDEQFF. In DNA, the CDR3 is TGTGCCAGCAGCCAAACAGCGGGAGGCGATGAGCAGTTCTTC.

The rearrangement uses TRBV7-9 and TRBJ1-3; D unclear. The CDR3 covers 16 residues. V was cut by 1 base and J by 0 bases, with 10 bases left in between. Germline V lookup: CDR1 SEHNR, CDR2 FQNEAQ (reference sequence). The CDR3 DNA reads TGTGCCAGCAGCTTAGGTGGGCCGAACTCTGGAAACACCATATATTTT. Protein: CASSLGGPNSGNTIYF.

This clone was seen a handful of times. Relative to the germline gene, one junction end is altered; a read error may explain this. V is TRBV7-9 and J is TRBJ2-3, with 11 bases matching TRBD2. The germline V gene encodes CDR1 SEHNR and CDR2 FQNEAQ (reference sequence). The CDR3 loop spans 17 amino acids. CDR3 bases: TGTTCCAGCAGCTTAGGGCTAGCGGGGGGACGCACAGATACGCAGTATTTT. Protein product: CSSSLGLAGGRTDTQYF.

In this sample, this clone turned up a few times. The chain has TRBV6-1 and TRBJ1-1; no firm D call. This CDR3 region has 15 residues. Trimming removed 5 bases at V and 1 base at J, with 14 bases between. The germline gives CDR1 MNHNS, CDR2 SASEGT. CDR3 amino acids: CASSSPSRGNTEAFF. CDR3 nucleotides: TGTGCCAGCAGTTCCCCCTCCCGGGGGAACACTGAAGCTTTCTTT.

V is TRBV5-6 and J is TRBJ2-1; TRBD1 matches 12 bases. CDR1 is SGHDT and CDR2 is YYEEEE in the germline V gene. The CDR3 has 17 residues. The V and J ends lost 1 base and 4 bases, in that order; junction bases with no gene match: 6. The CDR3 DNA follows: TGTGCCAGCAGCTTGCTCCGGGACAGGGGGCTTTACAATGAGCAGTTCTTC. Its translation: CASSLLRDRGLYNEQFF. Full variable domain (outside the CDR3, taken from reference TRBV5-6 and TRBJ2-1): DAGVTQSPTHLIKTRGQQVTLRCSPKSGHDTVSWYQQALGQGPQFIFQYYEEEERQRGNFPDRFSGHQFPNYSSELNVNALLLGDSALYLCASSLLRDRGLYNEQFFGPGTRLTVL.

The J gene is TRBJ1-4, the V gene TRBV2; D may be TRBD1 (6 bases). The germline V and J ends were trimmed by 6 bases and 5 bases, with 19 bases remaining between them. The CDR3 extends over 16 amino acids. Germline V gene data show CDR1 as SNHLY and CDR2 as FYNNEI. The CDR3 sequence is CASRPGHLVSNEKLFF. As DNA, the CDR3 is TGTGCCAGCAGACCGGGACATTTGGTTTCAAATGAAAAACTGTTTTTT.

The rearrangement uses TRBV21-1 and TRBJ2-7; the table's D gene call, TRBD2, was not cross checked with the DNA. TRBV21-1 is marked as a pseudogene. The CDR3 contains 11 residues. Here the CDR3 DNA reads TGTGCCAGCAGCAATACCTACGAGCAGTACTTC. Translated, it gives CASSNTYEQYF.

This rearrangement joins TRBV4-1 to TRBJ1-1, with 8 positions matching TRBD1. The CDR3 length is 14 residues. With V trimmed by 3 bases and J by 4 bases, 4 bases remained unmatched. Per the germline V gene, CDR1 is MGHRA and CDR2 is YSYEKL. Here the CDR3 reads CASSQATGATEAFF. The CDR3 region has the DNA TGCGCCAGCAGCCAGGCGACAGGGGCCACTGAAGCTTTCTTT.

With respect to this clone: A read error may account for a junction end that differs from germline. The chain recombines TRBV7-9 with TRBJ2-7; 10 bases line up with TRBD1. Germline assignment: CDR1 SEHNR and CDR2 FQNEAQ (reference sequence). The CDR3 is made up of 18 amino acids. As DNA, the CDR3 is TGTGCCAGCAGCTTAGTACAATCCGGGACAGGGGTCTCCCACGAGCAGTACTTC. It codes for CASSLVQSGTGVSHEQYF.

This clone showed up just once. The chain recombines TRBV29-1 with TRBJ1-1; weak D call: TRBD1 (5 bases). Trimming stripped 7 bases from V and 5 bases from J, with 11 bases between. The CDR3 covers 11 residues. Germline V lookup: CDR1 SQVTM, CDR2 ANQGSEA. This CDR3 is CSAGEGTEAFF. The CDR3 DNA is TGCAGCGCCGGGGAGGGGACTGAAGCTTTCTTT.

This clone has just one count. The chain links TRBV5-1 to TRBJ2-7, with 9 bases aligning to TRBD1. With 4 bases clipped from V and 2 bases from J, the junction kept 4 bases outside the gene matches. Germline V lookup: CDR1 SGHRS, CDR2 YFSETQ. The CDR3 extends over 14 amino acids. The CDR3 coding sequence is TGCGCCAGCAGCCCGGGACAGGGAGCCTACGAGCAGTACTTC. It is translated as CASSPGQGAYEQYF.

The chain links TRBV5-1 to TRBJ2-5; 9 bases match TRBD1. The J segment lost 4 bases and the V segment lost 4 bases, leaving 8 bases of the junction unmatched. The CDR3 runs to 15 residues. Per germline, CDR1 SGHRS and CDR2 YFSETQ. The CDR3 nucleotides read TGCGCCAGCAGCCCTCAACAGGGGGCAGGAGAGACCCAGTACTTC. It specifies CASSPQQGAGETQYF.

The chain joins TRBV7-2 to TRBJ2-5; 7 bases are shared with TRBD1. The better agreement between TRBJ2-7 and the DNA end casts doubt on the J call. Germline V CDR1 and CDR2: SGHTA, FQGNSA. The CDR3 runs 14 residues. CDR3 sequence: CASSQQGSSIEQYF. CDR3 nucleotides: TGTGCCAGCAGCCAACAGGGGTCCAGTATCGAGCAGTACTTC.

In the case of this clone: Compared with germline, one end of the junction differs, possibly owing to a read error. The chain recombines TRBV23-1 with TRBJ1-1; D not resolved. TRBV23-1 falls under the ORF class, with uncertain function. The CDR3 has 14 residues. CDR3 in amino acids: CASSQSFRNPESFF. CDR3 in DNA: TGCGCCAGCAGTCAATCCTTCAGGAACCCTGAATCTTTCTTT.

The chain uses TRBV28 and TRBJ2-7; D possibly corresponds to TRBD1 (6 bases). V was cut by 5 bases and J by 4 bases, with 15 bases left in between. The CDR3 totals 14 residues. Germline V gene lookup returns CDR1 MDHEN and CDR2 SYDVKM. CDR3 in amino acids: CASSPLTGKYEQYF. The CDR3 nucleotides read TGTGCCAGCAGTCCCTTAACAGGGAAATACGAGCAGTACTTC.

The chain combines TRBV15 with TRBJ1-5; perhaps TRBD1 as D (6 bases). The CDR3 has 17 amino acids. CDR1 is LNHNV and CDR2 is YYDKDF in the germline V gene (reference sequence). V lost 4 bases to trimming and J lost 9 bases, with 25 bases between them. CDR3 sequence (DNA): TGTGCCACCAGCAAAGATGGGTCACAGGGATCGGGCAGGCCCCAGCATTTT. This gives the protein CATSKDGSQGSGRPQHF.

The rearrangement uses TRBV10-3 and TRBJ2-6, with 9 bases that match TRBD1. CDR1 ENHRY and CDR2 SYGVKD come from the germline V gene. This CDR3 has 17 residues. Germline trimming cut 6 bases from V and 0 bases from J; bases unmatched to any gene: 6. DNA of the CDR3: TGTGCCATCAGGGCGGGACAGGGAAACTCTGGGGCCAACGTCCTGACTTTC. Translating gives CAIRAGQGNSGANVLTF.

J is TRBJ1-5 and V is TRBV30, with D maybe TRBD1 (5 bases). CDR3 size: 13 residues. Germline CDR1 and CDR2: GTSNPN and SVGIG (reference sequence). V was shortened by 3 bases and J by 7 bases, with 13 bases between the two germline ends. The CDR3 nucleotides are TGTGCCTGGAGCTCGGCGGGGGGGCAGCCCCAGCATTTT. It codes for CAWSSAGGQPQHF.

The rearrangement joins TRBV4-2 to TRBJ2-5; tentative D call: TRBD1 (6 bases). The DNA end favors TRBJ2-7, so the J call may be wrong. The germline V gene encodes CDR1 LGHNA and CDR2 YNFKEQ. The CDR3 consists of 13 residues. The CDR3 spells CASSQQGSHEQYF. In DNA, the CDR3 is TGTGCCAGCAGCCAGCAGGGGTCCCACGAGCAGTACTTC.

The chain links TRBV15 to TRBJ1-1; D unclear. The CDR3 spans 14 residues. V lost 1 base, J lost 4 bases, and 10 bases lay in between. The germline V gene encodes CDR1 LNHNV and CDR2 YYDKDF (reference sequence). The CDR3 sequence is CATSRGGITTEAFF. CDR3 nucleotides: TGTGCCACCAGCAGAGGAGGGATTACCACTGAAGCTTTCTTT.

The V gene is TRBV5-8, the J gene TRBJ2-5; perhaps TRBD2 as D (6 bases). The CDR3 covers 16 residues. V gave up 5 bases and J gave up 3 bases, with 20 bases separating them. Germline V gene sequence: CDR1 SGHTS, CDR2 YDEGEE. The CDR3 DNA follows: TGTGCCAGCAGGTACTATCGGGACTCCCTGAAAGAGACCCAGTACTTC. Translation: CASRYYRDSLKETQYF.

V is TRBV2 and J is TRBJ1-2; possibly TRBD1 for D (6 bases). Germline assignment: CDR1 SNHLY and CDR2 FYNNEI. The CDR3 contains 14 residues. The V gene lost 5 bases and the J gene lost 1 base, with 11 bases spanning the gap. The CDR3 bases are TGTGCCAGCAGTTACCGGACAGTTAACTATGGCTACACCTTC. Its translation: CASSYRTVNYGYTF. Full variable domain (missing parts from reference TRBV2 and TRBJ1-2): EPEVTQTPSHQVTQMGQEVILRCVPISNHLYFYWYRQILGQKVEFLVSFYNNEISEKSEIFDDQFSVERPDGSNFTLKIRSTKLEDSAMYFCASSYRTVNYGYTFGSGTRLTVV.

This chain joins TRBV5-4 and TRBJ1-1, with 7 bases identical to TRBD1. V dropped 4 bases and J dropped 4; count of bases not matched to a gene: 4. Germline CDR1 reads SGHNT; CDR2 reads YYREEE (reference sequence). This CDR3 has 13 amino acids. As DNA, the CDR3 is TGTGCCAGCAGCGCGGACAGGTCCACTGAAGCTTTCTTT. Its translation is CASSADRSTEAFF.